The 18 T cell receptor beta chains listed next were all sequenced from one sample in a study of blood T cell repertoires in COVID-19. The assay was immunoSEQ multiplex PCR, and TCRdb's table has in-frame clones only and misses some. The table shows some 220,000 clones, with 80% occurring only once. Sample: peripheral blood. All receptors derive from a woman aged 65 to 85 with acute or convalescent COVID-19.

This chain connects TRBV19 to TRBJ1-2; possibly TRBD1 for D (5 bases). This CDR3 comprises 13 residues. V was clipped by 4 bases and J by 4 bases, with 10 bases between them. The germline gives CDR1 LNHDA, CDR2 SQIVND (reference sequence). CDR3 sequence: CASSNTGSYGYTF. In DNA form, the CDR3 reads TGTGCCAGTAGTAATACAGGATCCTATGGCTACACCTTC.

The CDR3 nucleotides read TGTGCCAGCAGCTTAGCGCGTGGGGCGTCCTACGAGCAGTACTTC. Translated: CASSLARGASYEQYF. V and J are TRBV7-2 and TRBJ2-7; maybe TRBD1 (5 bases). Trimming removed 0 bases from V and 1 base from J, with 10 bases in between. Per germline, CDR1 SGHTA and CDR2 FQGNSA. The CDR3 extends over 15 amino acids.

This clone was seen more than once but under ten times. This CDR3 is CASRPGQAYNEQFF. DNA for the CDR3: TGTGCTAGCCGCCCAGGACAGGCCTACAATGAGCAGTTCTTC. The chain employs TRBV12-5 and TRBJ2-1; 7 nucleotides line up with TRBD1. V was clipped by 9 bases and J by 2 bases; unmatched bases: 7. The CDR3 sequence is 14 residues long. Germline lookup yields CDR1 LGHNT and CDR2 FRNRAP.

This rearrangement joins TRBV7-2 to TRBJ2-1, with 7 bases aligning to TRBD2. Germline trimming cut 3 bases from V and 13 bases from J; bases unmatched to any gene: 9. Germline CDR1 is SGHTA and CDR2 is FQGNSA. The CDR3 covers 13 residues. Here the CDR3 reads CASSFLPSGLQFF. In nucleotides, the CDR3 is TGTGCCAGCAGCTTCCTCCCTAGCGGCTTACAGTTCTTC. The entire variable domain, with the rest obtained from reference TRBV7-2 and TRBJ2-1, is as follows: GAGVSQSPSNKVTEKGKDVELRCDPISGHTALYWYRQSLGQGLEFLIYFQGNSAPDKSGLPSDRFSAERTGGSVSTLTIQRTQQEDSAVYLCASSFLPSGLQFFGPGTRLTVL.

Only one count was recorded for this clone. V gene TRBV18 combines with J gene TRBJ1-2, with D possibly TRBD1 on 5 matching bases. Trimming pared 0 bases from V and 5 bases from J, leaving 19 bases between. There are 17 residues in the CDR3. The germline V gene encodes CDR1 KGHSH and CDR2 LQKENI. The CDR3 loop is CASSPPSLGGGRYGYTF. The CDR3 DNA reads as TGTGCCAGCTCACCACCCTCCCTCGGCGGGGGACGGTATGGCTACACCTTC.

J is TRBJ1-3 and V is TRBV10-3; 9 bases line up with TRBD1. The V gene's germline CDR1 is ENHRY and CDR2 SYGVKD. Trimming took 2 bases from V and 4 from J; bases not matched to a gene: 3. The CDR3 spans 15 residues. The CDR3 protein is CAISETGQGGNTIYF. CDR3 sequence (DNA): TGTGCCATCAGTGAGACGGGACAGGGCGGAAACACCATATATTTT.

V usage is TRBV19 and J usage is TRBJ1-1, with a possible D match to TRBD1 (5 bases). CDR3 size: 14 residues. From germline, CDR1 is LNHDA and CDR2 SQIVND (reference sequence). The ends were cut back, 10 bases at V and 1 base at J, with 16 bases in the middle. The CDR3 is CATKRGGANTEAFF. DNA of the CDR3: TGTGCCACCAAAAGGGGAGGAGCGAACACTGAAGCTTTCTTT.

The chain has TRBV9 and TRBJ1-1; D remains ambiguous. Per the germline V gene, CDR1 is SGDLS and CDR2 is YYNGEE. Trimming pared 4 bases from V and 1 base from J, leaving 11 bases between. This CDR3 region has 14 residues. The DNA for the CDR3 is TGTGCCAGCAGCTCCCAGGTCGGGAACACTGAAGCTTTCTTT. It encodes CASSSQVGNTEAFF.

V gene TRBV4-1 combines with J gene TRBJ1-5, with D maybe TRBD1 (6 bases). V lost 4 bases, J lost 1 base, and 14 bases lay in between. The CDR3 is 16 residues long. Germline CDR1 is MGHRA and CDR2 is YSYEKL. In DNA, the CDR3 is TGCGCCAGCAGCCGTTCAGGGGAAGGGAGCAATCAGCCCCAGCATTTT. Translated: CASSRSGEGSNQPQHF.

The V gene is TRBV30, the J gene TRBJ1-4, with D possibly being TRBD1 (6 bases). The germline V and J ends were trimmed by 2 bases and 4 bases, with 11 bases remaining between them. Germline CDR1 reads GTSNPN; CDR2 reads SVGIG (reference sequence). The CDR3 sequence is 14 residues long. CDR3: CAWSTDSRNEKLFF. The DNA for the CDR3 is TGTGCCTGGAGTACGGACAGCCGTAATGAAAAACTGTTTTTT.

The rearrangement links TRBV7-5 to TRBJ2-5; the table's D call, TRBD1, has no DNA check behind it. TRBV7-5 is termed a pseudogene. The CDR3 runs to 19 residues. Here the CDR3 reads CVRSCPPIPLTGGQETQYF. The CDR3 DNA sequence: TGTGTCAGAAGCTGCCCGCCTATCCCTTTGACAGGGGGCCAAGAGACCCAGTACTTC.

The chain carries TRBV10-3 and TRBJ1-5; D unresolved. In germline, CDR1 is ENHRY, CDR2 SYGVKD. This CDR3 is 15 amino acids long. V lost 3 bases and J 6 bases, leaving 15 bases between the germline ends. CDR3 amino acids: CAISDQQTGTQPQHF. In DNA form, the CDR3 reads TGTGCCATCAGTGATCAACAAACGGGAACTCAGCCCCAGCATTTT.

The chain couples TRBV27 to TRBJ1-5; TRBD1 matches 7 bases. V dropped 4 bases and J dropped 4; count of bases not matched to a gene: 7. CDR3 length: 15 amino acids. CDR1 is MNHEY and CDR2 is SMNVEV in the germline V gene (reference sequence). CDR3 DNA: TGTGCCAGCAGTTCCCCGGGACAGCCAAATCAGCCCCAGCATTTT. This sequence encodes CASSSPGQPNQPQHF.

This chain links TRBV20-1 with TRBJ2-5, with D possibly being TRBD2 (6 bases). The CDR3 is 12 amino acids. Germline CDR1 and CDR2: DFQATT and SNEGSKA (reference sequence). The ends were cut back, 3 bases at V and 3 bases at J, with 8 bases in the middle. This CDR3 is CSASSGEETQYF. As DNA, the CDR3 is TGCAGTGCTAGTTCGGGGGAAGAGACCCAGTACTTC.

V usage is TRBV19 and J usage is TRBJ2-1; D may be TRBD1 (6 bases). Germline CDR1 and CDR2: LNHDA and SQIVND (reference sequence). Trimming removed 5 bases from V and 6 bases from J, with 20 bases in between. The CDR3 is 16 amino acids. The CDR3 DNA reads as TGTGCCAGTAGTCCCTTCAGGGGCAGTCGTGTCAATGAGCAGTTCTTC. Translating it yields CASSPFRGSRVNEQFF.

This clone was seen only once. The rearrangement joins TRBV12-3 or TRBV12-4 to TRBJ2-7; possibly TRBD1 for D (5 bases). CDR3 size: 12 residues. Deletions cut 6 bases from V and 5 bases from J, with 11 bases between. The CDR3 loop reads CASSPTGHEQYF. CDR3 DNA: TGTGCCAGCAGCCCTACAGGCCACGAGCAGTACTTC.

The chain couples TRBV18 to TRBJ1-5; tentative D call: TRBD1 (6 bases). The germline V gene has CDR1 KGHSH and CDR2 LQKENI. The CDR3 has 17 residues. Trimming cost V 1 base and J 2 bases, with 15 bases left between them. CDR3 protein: CASSPLGGRGGNQPQHF. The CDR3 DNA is TGTGCCAGCTCACCACTTGGGGGCCGGGGGGGCAATCAGCCCCAGCATTTT.

The CDR3 DNA reads as TGCGCCAGCAGCTTGGTCGGGGGGCGCGACACTGAAGCTTTCTTT. Translating it yields CASSLVGGRDTEAFF. This chain joins TRBV5-1 and TRBJ1-1, with D possibly matching TRBD1 (6 bases). The CDR3 totals 15 residues. CDR1 is SGHRS and CDR2 is YFSETQ in the germline V gene. The V gene lost 0 bases and the J gene lost 3 bases, with 12 bases spanning the gap.